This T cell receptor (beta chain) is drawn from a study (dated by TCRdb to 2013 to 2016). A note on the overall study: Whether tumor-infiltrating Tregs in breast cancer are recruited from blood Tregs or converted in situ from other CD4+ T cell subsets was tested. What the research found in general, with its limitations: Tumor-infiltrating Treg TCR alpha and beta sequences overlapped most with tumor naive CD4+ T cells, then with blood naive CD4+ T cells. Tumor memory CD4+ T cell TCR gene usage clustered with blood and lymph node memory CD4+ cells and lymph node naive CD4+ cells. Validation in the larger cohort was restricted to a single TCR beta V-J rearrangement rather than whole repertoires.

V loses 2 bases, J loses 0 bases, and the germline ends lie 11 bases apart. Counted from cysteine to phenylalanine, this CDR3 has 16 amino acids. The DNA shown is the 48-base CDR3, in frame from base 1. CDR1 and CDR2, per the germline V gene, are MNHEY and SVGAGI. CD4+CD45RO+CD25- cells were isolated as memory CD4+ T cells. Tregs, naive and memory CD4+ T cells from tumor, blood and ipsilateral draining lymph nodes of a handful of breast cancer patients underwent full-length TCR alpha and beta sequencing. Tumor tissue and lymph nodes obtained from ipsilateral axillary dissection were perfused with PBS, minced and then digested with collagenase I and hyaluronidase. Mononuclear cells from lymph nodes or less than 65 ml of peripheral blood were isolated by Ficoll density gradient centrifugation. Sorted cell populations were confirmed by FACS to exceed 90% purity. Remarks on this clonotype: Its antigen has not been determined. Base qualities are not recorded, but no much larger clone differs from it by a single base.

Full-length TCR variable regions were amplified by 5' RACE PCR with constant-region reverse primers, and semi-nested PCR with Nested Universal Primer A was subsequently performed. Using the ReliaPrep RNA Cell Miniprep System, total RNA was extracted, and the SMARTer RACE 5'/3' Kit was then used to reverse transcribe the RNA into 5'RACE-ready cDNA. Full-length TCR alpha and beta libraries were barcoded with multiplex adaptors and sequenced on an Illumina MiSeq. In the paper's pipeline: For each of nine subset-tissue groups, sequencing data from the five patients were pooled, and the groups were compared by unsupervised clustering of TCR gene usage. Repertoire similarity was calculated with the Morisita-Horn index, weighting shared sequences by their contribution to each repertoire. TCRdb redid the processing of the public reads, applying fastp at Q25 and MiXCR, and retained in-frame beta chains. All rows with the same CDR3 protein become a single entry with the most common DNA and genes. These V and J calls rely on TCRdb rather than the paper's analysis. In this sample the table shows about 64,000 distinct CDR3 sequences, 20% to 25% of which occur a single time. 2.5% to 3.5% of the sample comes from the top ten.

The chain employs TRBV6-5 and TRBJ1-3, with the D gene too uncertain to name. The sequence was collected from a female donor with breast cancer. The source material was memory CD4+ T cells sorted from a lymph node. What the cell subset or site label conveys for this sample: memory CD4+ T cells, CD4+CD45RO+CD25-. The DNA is TGTGCCAGCAGTTACGACCGGGTATTCTCTGGAAACACCATATATTTT. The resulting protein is CASSYDRVFSGNTIYF.